This T cell receptor (beta chain) was retrieved from a study of T cells after yellow fever vaccination. They built TCR cDNA with 5'RACE template switching, a step that put in a universal primer site and UMIs. TCRdb reanalysed the 5' RACE reads using MiXCR and keeps one entry per CDR3 protein. The table lists approximately 300,000 distinct CDR3 sequences, about an eighth of them singletons. The junction had 7 bases not matched to a gene; V was cut back by 1 base and J by 7 bases. The CDR3 spans 16 residues. The germline V gene has CDR1 KGHDR and CDR2 SFDVKD. Only a few counts were recorded for this clonotype. Its antigen is currently unknown. General study points: Subsequent booster samples again held most clones from primary vaccination (just under 98% CD4, 85% to 90% CD8).

The TCR comes from a young man who received the YFV17D yellow fever vaccine. Sample: CD4+ T cells sorted from PBMCs, taken 45 days after the yellow fever booster vaccination. The chain joins TRBV24-1 to TRBJ2-1, with 9 bases that match TRBD2. CDR3: CATSDFGLAGRNEQFF. The CDR3 DNA follows: TGTGCCACCAGTGATTTCGGTCTAGCGGGAAGGAATGAGCAGTTCTTC.